Shown below are 30 T cell receptor beta chains from a single sample sequenced in a study of cytotoxic CD8 clonotypes in ibrutinib-treated CLL. Sequencing was performed with immunoSEQ multiplex PCR; in TCRdb, only in-frame clones are kept and a portion is missing. The table lists some 200,000 clones, about four fifths of them singletons. The material was PBMCs, obtained after 12 months of ibrutinib treatment. The receptors were gathered from a human donor with chronic lymphocytic leukemia.

This sequence joins TRBV27 and TRBJ2-3, with TRBD2 matching over 8 bases. CDR3 length: 19 residues. V dropped 1 base and J dropped 5; count of bases not matched to a gene: 17. CDR1 is MNHEY and CDR2 is SMNVEV in the germline V gene (reference sequence). The CDR3 region has the DNA TGTGCCAGCAGTTTATATCCGGGGGGGCCCCTTAATTCCAAAGATACGCAGTATTTT. Amino acids: CASSLYPGGPLNSKDTQYF.

The J gene is TRBJ2-5, the V gene TRBV18, with TRBD2 matching 9 bases. The CDR3 sequence is 15 residues long. J was trimmed by 4 bases and V by 4 bases; bases with no gene match: 7. CDR1 is KGHSH and CDR2 is LQKENI in the germline V gene. DNA for the CDR3: TGTGCCAGCTCACTGGCGGGGGGGCCCGTAGAGACCCAGTACTTC. Translation: CASSLAGGPVETQYF.

This clone was observed a few times. The J gene is TRBJ1-6, the V gene TRBV2, with TRBD1 matching over 10 bases. The CDR3 sequence is 15 residues long. V trimming: 5 bases; J trimming: 10 bases; junction bases outside the gene matches: 8. CDR1 is SNHLY, CDR2 FYNNEI, per germline. CDR3 amino acids: CASSIRDRGESPLHF. The CDR3, as DNA: TGTGCCAGCAGTATCCGGGACAGGGGAGAATCACCCCTCCACTTT.

This rearrangement joins TRBV27 to TRBJ2-2; D unresolved. CDR1 and CDR2 (germline): MNHEY, SMNVEV (reference sequence). The length of the CDR3 is 15 residues. Trimming took off 2 bases at V and 0 bases at J, with 7 bases between the two ends. The CDR3 region has the DNA TGTGCCAGCAGTTTACAGCCTTCGAACACCGGGGAGCTGTTTTTT. This encodes CASSLQPSNTGELFF.

The chain carries TRBV7-9 and TRBJ1-6; TRBD1 is a possible D gene (5 bases). The V gene lost 4 bases and the J gene lost 13 bases, with 11 bases spanning the gap. The CDR3 loop spans 12 amino acids. Germline loops: CDR1 SEHNR, CDR2 FQNEAQ (reference sequence). The CDR3 DNA is TGTGCCAGCAGCTCGAACAGGCGGCCCCTCCACTTT. As protein: CASSSNRRPLHF.

V and J are TRBV12-5 and TRBJ2-3; D unclear. Looked up from germline, CDR1 is LGHNT and CDR2 is FRNRAP. The length of the CDR3 is 13 residues. V lost 9 bases, J lost 2 bases, and 12 bases lay in between. CDR3 sequence reads: CASSGLNTDTQYF. The CDR3 nucleotides are TGTGCTAGCAGTGGCCTTAACACAGATACGCAGTATTTT.

This clone appeared a few times. The chain joins TRBV28 to TRBJ2-7; 9 nucleotides line up with TRBD2. CDR1 and CDR2 (germline): MDHEN, SYDVKM. The length of the CDR3 is 15 residues. The junction had 8 bases not matched to a gene; V was cut back by 2 bases and J by 6 bases. The CDR3 sequence: CASSLAGGPVAEQYF. The CDR3 DNA is TGTGCCAGCAGTTTAGCGGGAGGGCCGGTCGCCGAGCAGTACTTC.

The chain has TRBV19 and TRBJ2-4, with TRBD2 matching over 11 bases. The ends lost 7 bases at V and 2 bases at J; junction bases unmatched: 10. This CDR3 is 17 amino acids long. Germline V lookup: CDR1 LNHDA, CDR2 SQIVND (reference sequence). Written as DNA, the CDR3 is TGTGCCAGTAAGACTAGCGGGATCGATGGTCCCAAAAACATTCAGTACTTC. Protein product: CASKTSGIDGPKNIQYF.

The CDR3 DNA is TGTGCCAGTATCAGCCCGGGACGGAAAGGGGCCAACGTCCTGACTTTC. It yields the protein CASISPGRKGANVLTF. The rearrangement links TRBV19 to TRBJ2-6; possibly TRBD1 or TRBD2 for D (5 bases each). Germline assignment: CDR1 LNHDA and CDR2 SQIVND (reference sequence). With 7 bases removed from V and 4 bases from J, the gap between germline ends came to 17 bases. There are 16 residues in the CDR3.

The chain combines TRBV6-5 with TRBJ1-2, with D uncertain. The CDR3 has 12 amino acids. V lost 8 bases to trimming and J lost 0 bases, with 7 bases between them. Germline-derived CDR1 and CDR2 are MNHEY and SVGAGI. The CDR3 loop is CASRVANYGYTF. The CDR3 nucleotides read TGTGCCAGCCGGGTGGCTAACTATGGCTACACCTTC.

V usage is TRBV23-1 and J usage is TRBJ2-5, with D hard to call. TRBV23-1 is filed as an ORF, its function uncertain. The CDR3 consists of 15 residues. V was trimmed by 3 bases and J by 2 bases, leaving 13 bases between them. The chain's CDR3 is CASSHIGRTQETQYF. In DNA form, the CDR3 reads TGCGCCAGCAGTCACATCGGCAGGACGCAAGAGACCCAGTACTTC.

This chain uses TRBV6-7 with TRBJ1-5; D uncertain. TRBV6-7 belongs to the ORF category, with a function that is uncertain. Between the trimmed V and J ends, which lost 2 bases and 0 bases, there was a span of 11 bases. CDR3 length: 16 amino acids. CDR3 nucleotides: TGTGCCAGCAGTTACCCGCCATGGCGTAGCAATCAGCCCCAGCATTTT. Residues: CASSYPPWRSNQPQHF.

This clone was counted only a few times. J is TRBJ2-5 and V is TRBV4-1; 8 bases map to TRBD2. The CDR3 length is 11 residues. The trim removed 8 bases at V and 5 bases at J, leaving 1 base unmatched. Per germline, CDR1 MGHRA and CDR2 YSYEKL. The CDR3 nucleotides read TGCGCCAGCCGGGAGGGGGAGACCCAGTACTTC. Amino acid sequence: CASREGETQYF.

V is TRBV11-3 and J is TRBJ2-7; TRBD2 matches at 7 bases. Germline CDR1 is SGHNT and CDR2 is YENEEA. This CDR3 contains 16 residues. The V segment lost 3 bases and the J segment 3 bases; nucleotides outside the gene matches: 11. CDR3 bases: TGTGCCAGCAGCTTGGGGGAGGGAAAGGACCACTACGAGCAGTACTTC. Its translation is CASSLGEGKDHYEQYF.

This clone has only one observation. The V and J genes are TRBV6-5 and TRBJ1-1; perhaps TRBD1 as D (5 bases). The CDR3 has 15 residues. Per germline, CDR1 MNHEY and CDR2 SVGAGI. With 0 bases removed from V and 1 base from J, the gap between germline ends came to 9 bases. The chain's CDR3 is CASSYSSGPNTEAFF. The CDR3 bases are TGTGCCAGCAGTTACTCTTCGGGACCGAACACTGAAGCTTTCTTT.

The rearrangement joins TRBV6-5 to TRBJ1-2; TRBD1 matches at 9 bases. Per germline, CDR1 MNHEY and CDR2 SVGAGI. Unmatched junction bases numbered 9, after V lost 5 bases and J lost 5 bases. The length of the CDR3 is 15 residues. The CDR3 protein is CASSNTGGAEYGYTF. The CDR3 DNA follows: TGTGCCAGCAGTAACACAGGGGGCGCTGAATATGGCTACACCTTC.

The CDR3 DNA reads TGCGCCAGCAGCCCTGGGGGAGCGGGGGGGCCTGAGACCCAGTACTTC. It specifies CASSPGGAGGPETQYF. The chain has TRBV5-1 and TRBJ2-5, with 10 bases fitting TRBD2. The germline CDR1 and CDR2 sequences are SGHRS and YFSETQ. This CDR3 is built from 16 residues. J lost 5 bases, V lost 4 bases, and 11 bases had no gene match.

The sample holds one count of this clone. CDR3 nucleotide sequence: TGCGCCAGCAGCCGATCAAACACCGGGGAGCTGTTTTTT. It specifies CASSRSNTGELFF. The J gene is TRBJ2-2, the V gene TRBV4-1, with D unclear. Per germline, CDR1 MGHRA and CDR2 YSYEKL. The CDR3 runs 13 residues. Trimming left V 4 bases short and J 2 bases short, with 5 bases between.

The chain has TRBV7-9 and TRBJ2-7, with 16 bases that match TRBD2. From germline, CDR1 is SEHNR and CDR2 FQNEAQ (reference sequence). Trimming took 2 bases from V and 7 from J; bases not matched to a gene: 2. CDR3 size: 15 residues. CDR3 loop: CASSLSGLAGGEQYF. For the CDR3, the DNA is TGTGCCAGCAGCTTATCGGGACTAGCGGGAGGGGAGCAGTACTTC.

V usage is TRBV10-3 and J usage is TRBJ1-5; D is possibly TRBD1 (5 bases). This CDR3 spans 12 amino acids. Germline V gene sequence: CDR1 ENHRY, CDR2 SYGVKD. With 6 bases removed from V and 9 bases from J, the gap between germline ends came to 12 bases. CDR3 coding DNA: TGTGCCATCAGCGGGGGTGAGAGGCCCCAGCATTTT. Its translation is CAISGGERPQHF.

Points on this clone: The final CDR3 position lacks the conserved phenylalanine or tryptophan, pointing to a likely read error. The limits of the CDR3 on the DNA are not certain, so only TCRdb's listed CDR3 is given. This chain uses TRBV4-1 with TRBJ2-7; TRBD2 is taken as the D call from the table, unchecked against the DNA. Germline lookup yields CDR1 MGHRA and CDR2 YSYEKL. The CDR3 is 8 residues long, ends included. This CDR3 is CASSQESS.

The rearrangement uses TRBV6-5 and TRBJ1-5; perhaps TRBD1 as D (5 bases). This CDR3 comprises 12 residues. Germline V gene lookup returns CDR1 MNHEY and CDR2 SVGAGI. V was shortened by 5 bases and J by 7 bases, with 9 bases between the two germline ends. As DNA, the CDR3 is TGTGCCAGCAGTCAGAAGGGGCAGCCCCAGCATTTT. As protein: CASSQKGQPQHF.

The chain has TRBV5-1 and TRBJ1-2; 9 bases line up with TRBD1. Germline CDR1 SGHRS, CDR2 YFSETQ. The trim removed 4 bases at V and 3 bases at J, leaving 7 bases unmatched. The CDR3 extends over 15 amino acids. The CDR3 here is CASSPTGGKDYGYTF. The CDR3 DNA follows: TGCGCCAGCAGCCCGACAGGGGGGAAAGACTATGGCTACACCTTC.

The genes are TRBV5-1 and TRBJ1-4; tentatively, D is TRBD1 (5 bases). Germline lookup yields CDR1 SGHRS and CDR2 YFSETQ. V was clipped by 5 bases and J by 1 base, with 12 bases between them. The CDR3 is 15 residues long. The CDR3 DNA reads TGCGCCAGCAGTGGACAAGGAGGAACTAATGAAAAACTGTTTTTT. Protein: CASSGQGGTNEKLFF.

The chain joins TRBV25-1 to TRBJ2-3; 10 bases line up with TRBD2. V trimming: 2 bases; J trimming: 3 bases; junction bases outside the gene matches: 11. The length of the CDR3 is 18 residues. The germline CDR1 and CDR2 sequences are MGHDK and SYGVNS. This CDR3 reads CASSESDRLAGETDTQYF. CDR3 DNA sequence: TGTGCCAGCAGTGAAAGTGACAGGCTAGCGGGGGAGACAGATACGCAGTATTTT.

The V gene is TRBV2, the J gene TRBJ2-7; 7 nucleotides line up with TRBD2. Germline assignment: CDR1 SNHLY and CDR2 FYNNEI. V was pared by 8 bases and J by 4 bases, with 5 bases of the junction left unmatched. This CDR3 spans 12 amino acids. The CDR3 protein is CASAGRGYEQYF. The CDR3, as DNA: TGTGCCAGCGCGGGGCGGGGGTACGAGCAGTACTTC.

The V gene is TRBV9, the J gene TRBJ1-3; a weak D match, TRBD1 (5 bases). CDR3 length: 12 residues. Per germline, CDR1 SGDLS and CDR2 YYNGEE. V lost 0 bases to trimming and J lost 14 bases, with 12 bases between them. The CDR3 sequence is CASSVVADSLYF. CDR3 in DNA: TGTGCCAGCAGCGTAGTGGCCGACAGCCTATATTTT.

CDR3 sequence: CASSQVVQAGTSYEQYF. As DNA, the CDR3 is TGCGCCAGCAGCCAAGTTGTCCAAGCGGGAACGAGCTACGAGCAGTACTTC. This chain links TRBV4-1 with TRBJ2-7; 7 bases map to TRBD2. Trimming at V came to 1 base and at J to 3 bases, leaving 12 bases not matched to a gene. Germline lookup yields CDR1 MGHRA and CDR2 YSYEKL. This CDR3 region has 17 residues.

The chain uses TRBV6-5 and TRBJ2-5; 7 positions match TRBD2. With 6 bases clipped from V and 7 bases from J, the junction kept 14 bases outside the gene matches. The CDR3 extends over 15 amino acids. CDR1 MNHEY and CDR2 SVGAGI come from the germline V gene. The CDR3 DNA reads TGTGCCAGCAGCCGAGCGGGGACTCGTCTTGGGACCCAGTACTTC. It codes for CASSRAGTRLGTQYF.

The V gene is TRBV6-1, the J gene TRBJ2-7, with 7 bases identical to TRBD1. Trimming took 5 bases from V and 6 from J; bases not matched to a gene: 7. From germline, CDR1 is MNHNS and CDR2 SASEGT. The CDR3 totals 13 residues. Here the CDR3 DNA reads TGTGCCAGCAGTCGACAGGGATCACCCGAGCAGTACTTC. This codes for CASSRQGSPEQYF.